This TCR beta chain was found in a study of blood T cell repertoires in COVID-19. Overall study context: Specimens from acute and convalescent COVID-19 originated in the United States, Italy and Spain. The cDNA or gDNA used as material had been derived from T cells, B-cell-depleted T cells, or PBMCs.

Trimming at V came to 6 bases and at J to 4 bases, leaving 5 bases not matched to a gene. CDR3 length: 13 amino acids. Germline CDR1 is SGHVS and CDR2 is FNYEAQ. In the authors' workflow: Amplified reference gene primers provided the basis for estimating nucleated cell counts. Only in-frame clones appear in the TCRdb table, and some are missing; sequencing was by immunoSEQ multiplex PCR. V and J calls and clone size come straight from that table; D and trimming were deduced from the DNA. Seen here are under 200,000 clones, roughly 85% observed once, and the top ten hold 20% to 25%. The clonotype was recovered from a man in his sixties with active or convalescent COVID-19. J is TRBJ1-1 and V is TRBV7-6; 7 nucleotides agree with TRBD1. Source material: peripheral blood. CDR3 nucleotides: TGTGCCAGCAGTTACAGGGGTGGCACTGAAGCTTTCTTT. This sequence encodes CASSYRGGTEAFF. Combining the CDR3 with reference TRBV7-6 and TRBJ1-1 gives the whole variable domain GAGVSQSPRYKVTKRGQDVALRCDPISGHVSLYWYRQALGQGPEFLTYFNYEAQQDKSGLPNDRFSAERPEGSISTLTIQRTEQRDSAMYRCASSYRGGTEAFFGQGTRLTVV.